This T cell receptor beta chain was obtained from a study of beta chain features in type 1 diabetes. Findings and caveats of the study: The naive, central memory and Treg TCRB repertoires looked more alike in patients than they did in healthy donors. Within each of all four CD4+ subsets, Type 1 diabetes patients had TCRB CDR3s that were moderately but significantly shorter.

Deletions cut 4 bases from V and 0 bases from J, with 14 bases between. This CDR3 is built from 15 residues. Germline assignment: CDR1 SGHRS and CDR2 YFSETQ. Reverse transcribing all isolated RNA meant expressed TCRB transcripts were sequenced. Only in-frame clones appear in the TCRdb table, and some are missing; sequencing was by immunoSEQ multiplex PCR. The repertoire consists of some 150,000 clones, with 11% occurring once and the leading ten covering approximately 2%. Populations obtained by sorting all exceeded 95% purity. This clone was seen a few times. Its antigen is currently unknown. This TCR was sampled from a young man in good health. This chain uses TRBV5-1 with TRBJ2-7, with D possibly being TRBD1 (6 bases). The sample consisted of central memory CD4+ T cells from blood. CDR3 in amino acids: CASSGGSLISYEQYF. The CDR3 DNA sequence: TGCGCCAGCAGCGGGGGCTCACTTATCTCCTACGAGCAGTACTTC.